This T cell receptor (beta chain) derives from a study of cytotoxic CD8 clonotypes in ibrutinib-treated CLL. Study as a whole: Among the patients, 11 presented as relapsed/refractory and 15 as treatment-naive; about 17 showed unmutated IGHV. Overall, some 25 responses were partial and 2 complete; following median roughly six years, roughly 14 patients stayed remitted and approximately 12 progressed.

The J segment lost 0 bases and the V segment lost 8 bases, leaving 3 bases of the junction unmatched. Germline V gene sequence: CDR1 GTSNPN, CDR2 SVGIG (reference sequence). The CDR3 has 13 amino acids. The assay was immunoSEQ multiplex PCR, and TCRdb's table has in-frame clones only and misses some. This table has about 63,000 clones, approximately 71% appearing once. The clonotype originates from a human donor with chronic lymphocytic leukemia. The chain recombines TRBV30 with TRBJ2-2, with 7 bases matching TRBD1. The sample consisted of PBMCs, taken after 12 months of ibrutinib treatment. CDR3 bases: TGTGCCGGGGGACAGACGAACACCGGGGAGCTGTTTTTT. Translating it yields CAGGQTNTGELFF.